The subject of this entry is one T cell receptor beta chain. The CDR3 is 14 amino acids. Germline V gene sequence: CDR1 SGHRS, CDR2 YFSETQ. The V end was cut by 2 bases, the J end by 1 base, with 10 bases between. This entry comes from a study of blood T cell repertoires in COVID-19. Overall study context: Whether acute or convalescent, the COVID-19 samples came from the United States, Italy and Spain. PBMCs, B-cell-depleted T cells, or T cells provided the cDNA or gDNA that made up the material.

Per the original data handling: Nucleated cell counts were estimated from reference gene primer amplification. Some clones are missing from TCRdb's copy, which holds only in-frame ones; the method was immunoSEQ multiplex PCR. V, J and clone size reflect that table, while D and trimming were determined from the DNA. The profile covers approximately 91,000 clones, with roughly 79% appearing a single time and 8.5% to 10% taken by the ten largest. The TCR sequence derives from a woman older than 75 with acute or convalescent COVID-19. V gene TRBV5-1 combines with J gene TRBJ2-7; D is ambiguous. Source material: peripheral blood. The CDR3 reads CASSLSLDSYEQYF. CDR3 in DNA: TGCGCCAGCAGCTTAAGCCTCGATTCCTACGAGCAGTACTTC.